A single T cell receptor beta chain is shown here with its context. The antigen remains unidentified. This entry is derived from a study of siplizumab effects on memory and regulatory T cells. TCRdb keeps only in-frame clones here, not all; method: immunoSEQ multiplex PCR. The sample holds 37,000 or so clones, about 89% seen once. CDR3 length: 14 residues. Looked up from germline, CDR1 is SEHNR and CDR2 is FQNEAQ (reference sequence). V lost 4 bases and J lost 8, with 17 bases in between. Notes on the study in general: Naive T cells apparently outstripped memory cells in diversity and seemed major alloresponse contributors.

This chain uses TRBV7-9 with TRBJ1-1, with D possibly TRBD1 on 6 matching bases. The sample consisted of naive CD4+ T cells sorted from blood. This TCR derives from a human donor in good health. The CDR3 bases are TGTGCCAGCAGCTCCTTATTAACCGGACAGGAAGCTTTCTTT. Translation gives CASSSLLTGQEAFF.